Detailed here is one TCR beta chain. TCRdb redid the calling of the 5' RACE reads with MiXCR, one entry per CDR3 protein. Of approximately 100,000 distinct CDR3 sequences in the sample, roughly 18% were seen once. This record belongs to a study of T cells of healthy individuals. Germline V gene data show CDR1 as SNHLY and CDR2 as FYNNEI. CDR3 size: 16 residues. The ends were cut back, 5 bases at V and 0 bases at J, with 11 bases in the middle. This chain joins TRBV2 and TRBJ1-6; the D is unclear. The receptor comes from a human donor in good health. The CDR3 coding sequence is TGTGCCAGCAGTAGCAGGCGGAGCTCCTATAATTCACCCCTCCACTTT. It encodes CASSSRRSSYNSPLHF. The full variable domain, its missing parts supplied by reference TRBV2 and TRBJ1-6, is EPEVTQTPSHQVTQMGQEVILRCVPISNHLYFYWYRQILGQKVEFLVSFYNNEISEKSEIFDDQFSVERPDGSNFTLKIRSTKLEDSAMYFCASSSRRSSYNSPLHFGNGTRLTVT.